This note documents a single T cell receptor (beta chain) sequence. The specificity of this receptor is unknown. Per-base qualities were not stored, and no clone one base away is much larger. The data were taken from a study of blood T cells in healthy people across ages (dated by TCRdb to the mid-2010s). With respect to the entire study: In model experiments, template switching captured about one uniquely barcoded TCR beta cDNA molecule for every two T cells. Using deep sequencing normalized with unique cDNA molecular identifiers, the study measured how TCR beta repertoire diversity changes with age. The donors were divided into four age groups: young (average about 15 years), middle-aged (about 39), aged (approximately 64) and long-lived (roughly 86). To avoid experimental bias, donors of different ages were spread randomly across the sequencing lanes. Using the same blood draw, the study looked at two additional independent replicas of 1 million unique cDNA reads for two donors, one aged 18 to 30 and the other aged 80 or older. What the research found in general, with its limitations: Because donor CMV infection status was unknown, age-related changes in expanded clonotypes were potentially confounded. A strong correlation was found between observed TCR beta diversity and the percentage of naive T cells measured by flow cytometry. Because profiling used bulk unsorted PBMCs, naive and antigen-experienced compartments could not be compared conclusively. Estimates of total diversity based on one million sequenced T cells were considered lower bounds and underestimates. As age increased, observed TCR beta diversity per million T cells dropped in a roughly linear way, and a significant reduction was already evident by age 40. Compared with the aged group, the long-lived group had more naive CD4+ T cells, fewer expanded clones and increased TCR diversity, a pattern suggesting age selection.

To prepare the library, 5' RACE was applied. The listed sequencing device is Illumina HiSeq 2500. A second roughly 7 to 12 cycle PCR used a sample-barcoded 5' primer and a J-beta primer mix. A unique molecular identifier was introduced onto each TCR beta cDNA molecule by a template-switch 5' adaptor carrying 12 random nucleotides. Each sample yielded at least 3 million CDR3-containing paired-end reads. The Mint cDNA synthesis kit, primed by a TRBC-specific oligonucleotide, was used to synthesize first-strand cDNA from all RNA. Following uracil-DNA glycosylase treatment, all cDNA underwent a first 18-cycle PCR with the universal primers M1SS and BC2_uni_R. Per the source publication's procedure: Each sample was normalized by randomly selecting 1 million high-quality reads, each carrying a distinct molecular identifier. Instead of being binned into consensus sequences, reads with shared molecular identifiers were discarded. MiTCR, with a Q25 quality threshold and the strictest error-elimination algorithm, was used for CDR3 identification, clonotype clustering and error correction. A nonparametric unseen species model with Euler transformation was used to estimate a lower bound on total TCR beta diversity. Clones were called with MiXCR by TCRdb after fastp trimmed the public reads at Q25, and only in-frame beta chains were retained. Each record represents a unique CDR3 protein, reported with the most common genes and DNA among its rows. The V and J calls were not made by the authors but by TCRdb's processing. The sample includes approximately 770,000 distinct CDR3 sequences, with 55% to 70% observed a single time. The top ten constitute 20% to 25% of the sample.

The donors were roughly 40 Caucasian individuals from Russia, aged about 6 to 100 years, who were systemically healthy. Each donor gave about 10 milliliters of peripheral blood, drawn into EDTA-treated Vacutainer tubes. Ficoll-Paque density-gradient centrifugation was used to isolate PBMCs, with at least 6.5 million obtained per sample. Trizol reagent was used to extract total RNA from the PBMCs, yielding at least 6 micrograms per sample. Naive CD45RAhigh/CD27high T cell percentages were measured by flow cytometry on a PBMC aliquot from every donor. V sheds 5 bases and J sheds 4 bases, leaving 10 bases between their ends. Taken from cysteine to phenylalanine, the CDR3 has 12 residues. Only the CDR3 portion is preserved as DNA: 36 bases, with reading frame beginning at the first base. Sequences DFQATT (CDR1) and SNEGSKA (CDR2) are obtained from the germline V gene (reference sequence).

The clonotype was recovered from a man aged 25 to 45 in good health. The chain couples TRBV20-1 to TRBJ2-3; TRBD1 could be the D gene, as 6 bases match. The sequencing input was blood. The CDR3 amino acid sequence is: CSAFQGSDTQYF. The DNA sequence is TGCAGTGCTTTCCAGGGGTCAGATACGCAGTATTTT.